This T cell receptor (beta chain) comes out of a study of blood T cells in healthy people across ages. Using a J-beta primer mix together with a sample-barcoded 5' primer, a second PCR was run for roughly 6 to 12 cycles. In TCRdb, the 5' RACE reads were re-called with MiXCR into one record per CDR3 protein. Seen here are approximately 760,000 distinct CDR3 sequences, approximately 25% observed once, and the top ten hold 9.4%. The CDR3 has 15 amino acids. In germline, CDR1 is DFQATT, CDR2 SNEGSKA (reference sequence). A few counts support this clonotype. These same data were also listed under a study on T cells of mothers and their children.

The source is a boy aged 5-17 years in good health. The gene calls are TRBV20-1 and TRBJ2-1; 9 nucleotides align to TRBD1. The J call could be wrong; TRBJ2-7 is a better fit for the DNA end. Sequencing used blood. The CDR3 DNA follows: TGCAGTGCTAACAAGCCCGGGACAGGGTCCGACGAGCAGTACTTC. It translates to CSANKPGTGSDEQYF.